This T cell receptor beta chain was profiled in a study of blood T cell repertoires in COVID-19. Overall study context: COVID-19 samples, acute and convalescent, were from the United States, Italy and Spain.

This clone occurred many times. Across about 22 US areas, participants ranged in age from 18 to 89 years. Original data processing: Cell counts per sample came from amplifying reference gene primers. Libraries were prepared by immunoSEQ multiplex PCR; TCRdb keeps only in-frame clonotypes and omits some of them. That table furnishes V, J and clone size, whereas the DNA furnished D and trimming. This table holds approximately 350,000 clones, roughly 87% found once. The sequence derives from a woman in her 30s who had recovered from COVID-19. Material: PBMCs or T cells enriched from blood (not recorded which).

CDR3 nucleotide sequence: TGCAGCGTTCGGGAGACGGCGGGCCTTGAAGCTTTCTTT. It encodes CSVRETAGLEAFF. This chain joins TRBV29-1 and TRBJ1-1, with D uncertain. Germline CDR1 is SQVTM and CDR2 is ANQGSEA. V was pared by 5 bases and J by 7 bases, with 17 bases between. This CDR3 contains 13 residues.